The T cell receptor beta chain described here comes from a study of blood T cell repertoires in COVID-19. Study-wide context: The cDNA or gDNA used as material had been derived from T cells, B-cell-depleted T cells, or PBMCs.

In the original analysis: From reference gene primer amplification, estimates of nucleated cell counts were derived. Measured with immunoSEQ multiplex PCR; TCRdb has only the in-frame clones, and not every one. The V and J calls and clone size are taken from that table; D and trimming were inferred from the DNA. Among 300,000 to 450,000 clones listed, 85% to 90% were seen once. CDR1 is SGHDT and CDR2 is YYEEEE in the germline V gene. Germline trimming cut 0 bases from V and 4 bases from J; bases unmatched to any gene: 2. The CDR3 sequence is 14 residues long. In terms of age and location, participants ranged from roughly 18 to 100 years and lived in approximately 24 US areas. Donors of Cohort 3 who recovered were those that had two negative PCRs, clearance, or symptom resolution.

Material for sequencing was PBMCs or T cells enriched from blood (not recorded which). The chain links TRBV5-6 to TRBJ1-2; 8 positions agree with TRBD1. The clonotype comes from a woman between 18 and 29 years old who had recovered from COVID-19. CDR3 nucleotides: TGTGCCAGCAGCTTGGGGACAGGGCCCTATGGCTACACCTTC. Translated, it gives CASSLGTGPYGYTF.